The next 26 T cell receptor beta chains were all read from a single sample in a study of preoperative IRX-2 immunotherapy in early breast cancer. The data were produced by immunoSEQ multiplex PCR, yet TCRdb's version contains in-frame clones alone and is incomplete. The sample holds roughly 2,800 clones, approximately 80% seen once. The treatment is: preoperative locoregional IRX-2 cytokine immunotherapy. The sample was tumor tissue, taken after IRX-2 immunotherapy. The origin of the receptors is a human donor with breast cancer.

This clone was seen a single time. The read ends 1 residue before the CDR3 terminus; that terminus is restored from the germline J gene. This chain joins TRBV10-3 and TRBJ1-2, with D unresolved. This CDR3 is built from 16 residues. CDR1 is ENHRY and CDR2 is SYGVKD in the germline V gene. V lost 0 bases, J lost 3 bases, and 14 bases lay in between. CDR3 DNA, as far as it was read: TGTGCCATCAGTGAGTCAGAGCTGCGCGGTCACTATGGCTACACC. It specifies CAISESELRGHYGYT. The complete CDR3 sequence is CAISESELRGHYGYTF.

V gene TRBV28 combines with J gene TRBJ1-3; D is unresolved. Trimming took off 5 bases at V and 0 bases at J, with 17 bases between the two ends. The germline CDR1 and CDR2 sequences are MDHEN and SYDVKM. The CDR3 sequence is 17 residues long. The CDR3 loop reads CASSPGGGKSSGNTIYF. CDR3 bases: TGTGCCAGCAGTCCCGGTGGAGGCAAGAGCTCTGGAAACACCATATATTTT.

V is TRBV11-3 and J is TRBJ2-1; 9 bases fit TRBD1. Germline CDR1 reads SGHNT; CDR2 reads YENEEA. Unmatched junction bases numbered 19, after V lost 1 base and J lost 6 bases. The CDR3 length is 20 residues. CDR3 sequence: CASSLVWGTGSRYSVNEQFF. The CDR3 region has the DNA TGTGCCAGCAGCTTAGTATGGGGGACAGGGTCCCGATATAGTGTCAATGAGCAGTTCTTC. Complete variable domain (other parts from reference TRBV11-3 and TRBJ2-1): EAGVVQSPRYKIIEKKQPVAFWCNPISGHNTLYWYLQNLGQGPELLIRYENEEAVDDSQLPKDRFSAERLKGVDSTLKIQPAELGDSAVYLCASSLVWGTGSRYSVNEQFFGPGTRLTVL.

The CDR3 reads CASSIVGDLSNQPQHF. CDR3 in DNA: TGTGCCAGTAGTATTGTGGGGGATTTAAGCAATCAGCCCCAGCATTTT. V usage is TRBV19 and J usage is TRBJ1-5; maybe TRBD1 (5 bases). V was clipped by 3 bases and J by 1 base, with 13 bases between them. This CDR3 contains 16 residues. CDR1 is LNHDA, CDR2 SQIVND, per germline (reference sequence).

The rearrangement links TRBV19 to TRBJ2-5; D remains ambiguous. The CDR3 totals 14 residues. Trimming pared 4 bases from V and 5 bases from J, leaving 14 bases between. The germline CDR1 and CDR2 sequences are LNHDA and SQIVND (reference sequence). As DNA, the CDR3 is TGTGCCAGTAGTACCCCTAGGGAACAGGAGACCCAGTACTTC. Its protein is CASSTPREQETQYF. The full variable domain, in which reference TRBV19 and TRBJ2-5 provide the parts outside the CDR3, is DGGITQSPKYLFRKEGQNVTLSCEQNLNHDAMYWYRQDPGQGLRLIYYSQIVNDFQKGDIAEGYSVSREKKESFPLTVTSAQKNPTAFYLCASSTPREQETQYFGPGTRLLVL.

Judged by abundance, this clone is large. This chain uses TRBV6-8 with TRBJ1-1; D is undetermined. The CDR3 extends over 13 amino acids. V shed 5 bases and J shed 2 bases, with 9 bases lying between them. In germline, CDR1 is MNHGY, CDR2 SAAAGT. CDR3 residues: CASSLTVNTEAFF. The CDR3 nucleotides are TGTGCCAGCAGTCTAACCGTCAACACTGAAGCTTTCTTT.

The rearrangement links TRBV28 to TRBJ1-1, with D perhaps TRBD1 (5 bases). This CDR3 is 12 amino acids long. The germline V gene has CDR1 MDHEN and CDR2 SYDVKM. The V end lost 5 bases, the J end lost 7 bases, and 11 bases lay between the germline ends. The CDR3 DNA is TGTGCCAGCAGTCTGGGGGGGGGTGAAGCTTTCTTT. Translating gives CASSLGGGEAFF. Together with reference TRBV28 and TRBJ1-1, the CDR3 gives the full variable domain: DVKVTQSSRYLVKRTGEKVFLECVQDMDHENMFWYRQDPGLGLRLIYFSYDVKMKEKGDIPEGYSVSREKKERFSLILESASTNQTSMYLCASSLGGGEAFFGQGTRLTVV.

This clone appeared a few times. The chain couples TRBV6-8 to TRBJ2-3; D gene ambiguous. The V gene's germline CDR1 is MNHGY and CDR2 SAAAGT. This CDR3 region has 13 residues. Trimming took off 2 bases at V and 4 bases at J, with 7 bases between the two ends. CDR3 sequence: CASSYSQADTQYF. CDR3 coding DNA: TGTGCCAGCAGTTACAGCCAGGCAGATACGCAGTATTTT.

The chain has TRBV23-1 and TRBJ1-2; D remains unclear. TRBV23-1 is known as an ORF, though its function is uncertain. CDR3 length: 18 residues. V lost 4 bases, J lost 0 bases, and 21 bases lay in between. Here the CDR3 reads CASSRAGFRERSNYGYTF. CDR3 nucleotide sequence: TGCGCCAGCAGTCGAGCGGGGTTTAGGGAACGTTCTAACTATGGCTACACCTTC.

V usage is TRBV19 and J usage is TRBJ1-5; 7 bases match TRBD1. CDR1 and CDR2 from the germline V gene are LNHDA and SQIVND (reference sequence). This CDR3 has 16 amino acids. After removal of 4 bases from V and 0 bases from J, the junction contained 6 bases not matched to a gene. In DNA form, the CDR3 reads TGTGCCAGTAGTAACCGACAGGGAAATAGCAATCAGCCCCAGCATTTT. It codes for CASSNRQGNSNQPQHF.

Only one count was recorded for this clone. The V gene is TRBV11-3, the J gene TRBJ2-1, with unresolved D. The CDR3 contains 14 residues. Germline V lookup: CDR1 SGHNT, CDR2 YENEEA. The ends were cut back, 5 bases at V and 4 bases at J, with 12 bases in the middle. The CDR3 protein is CASSRRTPYNEQFF. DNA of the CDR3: TGTGCCAGCAGCCGCCGAACCCCATACAATGAGCAGTTCTTC.

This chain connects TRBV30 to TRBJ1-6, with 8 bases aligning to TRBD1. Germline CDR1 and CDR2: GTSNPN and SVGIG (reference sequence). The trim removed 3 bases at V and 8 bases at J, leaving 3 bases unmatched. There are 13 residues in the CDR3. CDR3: CAWRGQGDSPLHF. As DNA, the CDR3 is TGTGCCTGGAGAGGACAGGGAGATTCACCCCTCCACTTT.

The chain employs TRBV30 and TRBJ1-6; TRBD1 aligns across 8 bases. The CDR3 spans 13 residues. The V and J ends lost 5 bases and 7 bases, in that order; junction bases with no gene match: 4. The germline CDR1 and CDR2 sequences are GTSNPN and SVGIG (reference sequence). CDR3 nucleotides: TGTGCCTGGGGGGGACAGGAGAATTCACCCCTCCACTTT. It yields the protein CAWGGQENSPLHF.

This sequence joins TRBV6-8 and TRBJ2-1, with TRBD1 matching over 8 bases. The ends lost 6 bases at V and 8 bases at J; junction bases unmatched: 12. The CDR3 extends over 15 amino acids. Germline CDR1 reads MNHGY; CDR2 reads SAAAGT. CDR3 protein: CASRFSGTGRDEQFF. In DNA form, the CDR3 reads TGTGCCAGCAGGTTCTCCGGGACAGGTCGCGATGAGCAGTTCTTC.

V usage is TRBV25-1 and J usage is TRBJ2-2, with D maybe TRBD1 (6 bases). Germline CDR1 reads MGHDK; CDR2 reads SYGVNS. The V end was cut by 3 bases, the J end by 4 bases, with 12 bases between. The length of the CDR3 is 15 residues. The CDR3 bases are TGTGCCAGCAGTGACACCGGGACATTCACCGGGGAGCTGTTTTTT. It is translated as CASSDTGTFTGELFF.

CDR3 bases: TGTGCCAGCAGTTCCACTGGACCTAGGGAGCAGTACTTC. This gives the protein CASSSTGPREQYF. The genes are TRBV6-8 and TRBJ2-7; D is ambiguous. The germline V gene encodes CDR1 MNHGY and CDR2 SAAAGT. V lost 4 bases and J lost 7, with 14 bases in between. This CDR3 region has 13 residues.

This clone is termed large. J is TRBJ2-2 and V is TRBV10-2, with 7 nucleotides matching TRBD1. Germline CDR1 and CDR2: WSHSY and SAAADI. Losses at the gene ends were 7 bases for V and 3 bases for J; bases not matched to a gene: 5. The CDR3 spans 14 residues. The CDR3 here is CASTMTGYTGELFF. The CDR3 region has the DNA TGCGCCAGCACCATGACAGGGTACACCGGGGAGCTGTTTTTT.

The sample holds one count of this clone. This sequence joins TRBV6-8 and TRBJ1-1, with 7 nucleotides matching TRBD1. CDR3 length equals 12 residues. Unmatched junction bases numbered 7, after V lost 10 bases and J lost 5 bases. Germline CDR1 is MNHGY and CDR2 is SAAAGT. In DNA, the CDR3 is TGTGCCATAAGGGGGCTCGTAACTGAAGCTTTCTTT. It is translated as CAIRGLVTEAFF.

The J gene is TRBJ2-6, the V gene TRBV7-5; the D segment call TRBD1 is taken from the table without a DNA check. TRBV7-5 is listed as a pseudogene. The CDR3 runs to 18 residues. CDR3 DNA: TGTGCCAGCAGCTTAAATCGGGACACCCACTCTGGGGCCAACGTCCTGACTTTC. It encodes CASSLNRDTHSGANVLTF.

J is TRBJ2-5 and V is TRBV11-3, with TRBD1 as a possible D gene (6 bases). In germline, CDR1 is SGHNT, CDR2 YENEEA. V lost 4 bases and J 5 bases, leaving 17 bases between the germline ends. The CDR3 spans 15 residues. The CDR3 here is CASSYRVRLGETQYF. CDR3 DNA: TGTGCCAGCAGCTACAGGGTTCGCCTGGGGGAGACCCAGTACTTC.

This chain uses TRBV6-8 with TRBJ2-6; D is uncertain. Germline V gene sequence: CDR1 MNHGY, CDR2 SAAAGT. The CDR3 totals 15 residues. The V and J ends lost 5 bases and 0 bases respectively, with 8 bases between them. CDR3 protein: CASSKVDSGANVLTF. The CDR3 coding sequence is TGTGCCAGCAGTAAGGTCGACTCTGGGGCCAACGTCCTGACTTTC.

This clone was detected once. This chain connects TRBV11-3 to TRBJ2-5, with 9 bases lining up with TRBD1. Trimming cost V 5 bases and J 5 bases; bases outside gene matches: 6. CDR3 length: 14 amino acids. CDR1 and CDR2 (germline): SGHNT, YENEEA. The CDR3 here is CASSEPGQGETQYF. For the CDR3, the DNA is TGTGCCAGCAGCGAACCGGGACAGGGCGAGACCCAGTACTTC. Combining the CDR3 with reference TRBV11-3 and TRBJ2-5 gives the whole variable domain EAGVVQSPRYKIIEKKQPVAFWCNPISGHNTLYWYLQNLGQGPELLIRYENEEAVDDSQLPKDRFSAERLKGVDSTLKIQPAELGDSAVYLCASSEPGQGETQYFGPGTRLLVL.

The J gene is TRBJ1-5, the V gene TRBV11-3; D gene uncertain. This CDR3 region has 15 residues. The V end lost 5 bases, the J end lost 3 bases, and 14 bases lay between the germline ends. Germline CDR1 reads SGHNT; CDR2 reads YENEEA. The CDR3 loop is CASSLSGRNNQPQHF. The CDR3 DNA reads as TGTGCCAGCAGCCTGAGCGGGCGGAACAATCAGCCCCAGCATTTT.

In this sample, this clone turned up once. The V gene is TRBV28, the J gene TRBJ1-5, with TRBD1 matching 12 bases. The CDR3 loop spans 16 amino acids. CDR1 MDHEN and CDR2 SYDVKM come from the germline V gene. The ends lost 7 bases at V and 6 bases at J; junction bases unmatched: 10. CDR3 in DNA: TGTGCCAGCACCACCCCTCCGGGACAGGGGGCTCAGCCCCAGCATTTT. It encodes CASTTPPGQGAQPQHF.

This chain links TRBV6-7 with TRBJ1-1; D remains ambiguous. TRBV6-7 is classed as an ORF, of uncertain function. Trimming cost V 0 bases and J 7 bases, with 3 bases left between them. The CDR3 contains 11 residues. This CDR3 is CASSYSGEAFF. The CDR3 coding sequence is TGTGCCAGCAGTTACTCGGGTGAAGCTTTCTTT.

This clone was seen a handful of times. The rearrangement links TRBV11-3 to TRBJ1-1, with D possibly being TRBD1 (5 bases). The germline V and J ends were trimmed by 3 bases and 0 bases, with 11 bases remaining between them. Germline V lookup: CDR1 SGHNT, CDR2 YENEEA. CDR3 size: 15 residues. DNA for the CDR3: TGTGCCAGCAGCTTTCCCGGACACGTGAACACTGAAGCTTTCTTT. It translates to CASSFPGHVNTEAFF.